The 21 T cell receptor beta chains presented below share a single source sample, sequenced in a study of blood T cell repertoires in COVID-19 (dated by TCRdb to about 2020). Libraries were made using the immunoSEQ multiplex PCR assay. Here the immuneACCESS table is served through TCRdb, limited to in-frame sequences with V and J called. Missing clones are a known gap in these copies; in checked studies unresolved V genes cover under half, and the rest lacks a known reason. This sample lists fewer than 350,000 clones; 88% were detected once. The ten largest clonotypes hold approximately 0.97% of the sample. The sequenced material came from PBMCs or T cells enriched from blood (not recorded which). The receptors were gathered from a woman under 40 who had been exposed to COVID-19.

This chain joins TRBV28 and TRBJ2-3, with 8 bases identical to TRBD1. Germline-derived CDR1 and CDR2 are MDHEN and SYDVKM. The CDR3 is 14 amino acids. V gave up 4 bases and J gave up 2 bases; unmatched junction bases: 2. CDR3 sequence reads: CASSSGGDTDTQYF. The CDR3 DNA sequence: TGTGCCAGCAGTTCAGGGGGCGACACAGATACGCAGTATTTT. Drawing the rest from reference TRBV28 and TRBJ2-3, the complete variable domain is DVKVTQSSRYLVKRTGEKVFLECVQDMDHENMFWYRQDPGLGLRLIYFSYDVKMKEKGDIPEGYSVSREKKERFSLILESASTNQTSMYLCASSSGGDTDTQYFGPGTRLTVL.

The rearrangement uses TRBV7-9 and TRBJ2-1, with D possibly matching TRBD2 (5 bases). Trimming cost V 5 bases and J 5 bases, with 10 bases left between them. The CDR3 is 13 amino acids. CDR1 and CDR2 (germline): SEHNR, FQNEAQ (reference sequence). The CDR3 DNA is TGTGCCAGCAGCCGTCTAGCCCACAATGAGCAGTTCTTC. The encoded protein is CASSRLAHNEQFF.

The chain combines TRBV5-1 with TRBJ2-3, with D unclear. CDR1 is SGHRS, CDR2 YFSETQ, per germline. The CDR3 length is 11 residues. V was clipped by 4 bases and J by 5 bases, with 5 bases between them. DNA of the CDR3: TGCGCCAGCAGCCGAGAAGATACGCAGTATTTT. Its translation is CASSREDTQYF.

A single count supports this clone. The chain links TRBV27 to TRBJ1-6, with 7 bases identical to TRBD1. This CDR3 is built from 16 residues. Germline CDR1 is MNHEY and CDR2 is SMNVEV (reference sequence). The V and J ends lost 5 bases and 5 bases, in that order; junction bases with no gene match: 9. CDR3 coding DNA: TGTGCCAGCAGTCCACGGACAGGCCGAAATAATTCACCCCTCCACTTT. Residues: CASSPRTGRNNSPLHF.

This clone was detected only once. The chain joins TRBV5-1 to TRBJ2-5, with D possibly matching TRBD2 (6 bases). Per the germline V gene, CDR1 is SGHRS and CDR2 is YFSETQ. The CDR3 sequence is 15 residues long. Trimming shortened V by 4 bases and J by 2 bases, and 15 bases separated the two germline ends. The CDR3 nucleotides read TGCGCCAGCAGCCCGCGGGCGGGATTTCAAGAGACCCAGTACTTC. Amino acid sequence: CASSPRAGFQETQYF. The whole variable domain, filled in from reference TRBV5-1 and TRBJ2-5, reads KAGVTQTPRYLIKTRGQQVTLSCSPISGHRSVSWYQQTPGQGLQFLFEYFSETQRNKGNFPGRFSGRQFSNSRSEMNVSTLELGDSALYLCASSPRAGFQETQYFGPGTRLLVL.

V usage is TRBV27 and J usage is TRBJ2-7; D gene uncertain. The CDR3 is 11 residues long. V was clipped by 3 bases and J by 4 bases, with 4 bases between them. CDR1 is MNHEY, CDR2 SMNVEV, per germline (reference sequence). The CDR3 region is CASSFGYEQYF. As DNA, the CDR3 is TGTGCCAGCAGTTTCGGGTACGAGCAGTACTTC.

The chain combines TRBV5-1 with TRBJ2-7, with TRBD1 matching over 9 bases. The CDR3 runs 14 residues. V gave up 6 bases and J gave up 2 bases; unmatched junction bases: 6. Germline assignment: CDR1 SGHRS and CDR2 YFSETQ. The CDR3 loop is CASTRTGATYEQYF. The CDR3 DNA follows: TGCGCCAGCACCCGGACAGGGGCGACCTACGAGCAGTACTTC.

The CDR3: CASSKPYNQPQHF. The CDR3 bases are TGTGCCAGCAGCAAGCCGTACAATCAGCCCCAGCATTTT. The rearrangement uses TRBV2 and TRBJ1-5; D unclear. In germline, CDR1 is SNHLY, CDR2 FYNNEI. V lost 6 bases and J lost 3, with 9 bases in between. This CDR3 comprises 13 residues.

The J gene is TRBJ2-3, the V gene TRBV24-1, with 7 bases lining up with TRBD1. There are 16 residues in the CDR3. In germline, CDR1 is KGHDR, CDR2 SFDVKD. V was pared by 2 bases and J by 1 base, with 5 bases of the junction left unmatched. The CDR3 nucleotides read TGTGCCACCAGTGATTCGAGGGGGCTCGGCACAGATACGCAGTATTTT. Amino acid sequence: CATSDSRGLGTDTQYF.

The chain links TRBV6-5 to TRBJ2-7, with 10 bases fitting TRBD1. V lost 7 bases and J lost 5; bases outside the gene matches: 8. Germline CDR1 MNHEY, CDR2 SVGAGI. This CDR3 spans 14 amino acids. CDR3 amino acids: CASTPGQGSDEQYF. As DNA, the CDR3 is TGTGCCAGCACCCCGGGACAGGGGAGCGACGAGCAGTACTTC.

J is TRBJ1-2 and V is TRBV27, with D perhaps matching TRBD1 (6 bases). The CDR3 runs to 14 residues. The germline CDR1 and CDR2 sequences are MNHEY and SMNVEV (reference sequence). V was trimmed by 5 bases and J by 3 bases, leaving 13 bases between them. CDR3 in amino acids: CASSVNRADYGYTF. The CDR3 coding sequence is TGTGCCAGCAGTGTAAACAGGGCTGACTATGGCTACACCTTC.

Here the CDR3 DNA reads TGCAGCGTTGTTTGGGGAGCCCGCCCAGATACGCAGTATTTT. The encoded protein is CSVVWGARPDTQYF. The gene calls are TRBV29-1 and TRBJ2-3, with D perhaps TRBD2 (5 bases). In germline, CDR1 is SQVTM, CDR2 ANQGSEA. This CDR3 region has 14 residues. Trimming removed 4 bases at V and 4 bases at J, with 15 bases between.

The genes are TRBV7-2 and TRBJ2-7, with 10 bases fitting TRBD2. CDR3 length: 15 residues. V dropped 2 bases and J dropped 4; count of bases not matched to a gene: 5. Germline V lookup: CDR1 SGHTA, CDR2 FQGNSA. The CDR3 is CASSLISSGSYEQYF. The CDR3 DNA reads as TGTGCCAGCAGCTTAATTTCTAGCGGGAGTTACGAGCAGTACTTC.

This rearrangement joins TRBV18 to TRBJ1-6, with 8 bases aligning to TRBD1. This CDR3 comprises 14 residues. Germline V gene data show CDR1 as KGHSH and CDR2 as LQKENI. Trimming cost V 3 bases and J 8 bases; bases outside gene matches: 3. CDR3 nucleotides: TGTGCCAGCTCACCGGGACAGGATTATTCACCCCTCCACTTT. It specifies CASSPGQDYSPLHF.

The J gene is TRBJ1-1, the V gene TRBV28; D call uncertain. Trimming took 5 bases from V and 4 from J, leaving 8 bases between them. The CDR3 contains 12 residues. Germline values: CDR1 MDHEN, CDR2 SYDVKM. The CDR3 loop reads CASSPLPTEAFF. The CDR3, as DNA: TGTGCCAGCAGTCCCCTTCCCACTGAAGCTTTCTTT.

The J gene is TRBJ2-7, the V gene TRBV7-6, with a weak D call TRBD2 (6 bases). From germline, CDR1 is SGHVS and CDR2 FNYEAQ. The CDR3 has 15 amino acids. Trimming took off 1 base at V and 5 bases at J, with 15 bases between the two ends. The CDR3 here is CASSLEEGWGHEQYF. In nucleotides, the CDR3 is TGTGCCAGCAGCTTAGAGGAGGGATGGGGCCACGAGCAGTACTTC.

The rearrangement uses TRBV30 and TRBJ1-1, with 7 bases lining up with TRBD1. CDR1 and CDR2 from the germline V gene are GTSNPN and SVGIG (reference sequence). This CDR3 has 11 amino acids. With 0 bases clipped from V and 9 bases from J, the junction kept 1 base outside the gene matches. The CDR3 protein is CAWSVTGKAFF. CDR3 in DNA: TGTGCCTGGAGTGTGACAGGGAAAGCTTTCTTT.

The rearrangement links TRBV5-1 to TRBJ2-1; the match to TRBD2 covers 8 bases. Germline lookup yields CDR1 SGHRS and CDR2 YFSETQ. CDR3 size: 16 residues. Trimming at V came to 4 bases and at J to 2 bases, leaving 8 bases not matched to a gene. This CDR3 is CASSPLAGITYNEQFF. In DNA form, the CDR3 reads TGCGCCAGCAGCCCTTTAGCGGGAATCACCTACAATGAGCAGTTCTTC.

J is TRBJ2-1 and V is TRBV27; TRBD2 matches 13 bases. Germline V gene sequence: CDR1 MNHEY, CDR2 SMNVEV (reference sequence). The V segment lost 5 bases and the J segment 6 bases; nucleotides outside the gene matches: 7. The CDR3 consists of 16 residues. The DNA for the CDR3 is TGTGCCAGCAGTCTCCCGGGACTAGCGGGGAGCAATGAGCAGTTCTTC. It is translated as CASSLPGLAGSNEQFF.

The chain employs TRBV5-1 and TRBJ1-2; 9 nucleotides line up with TRBD1. Per germline, CDR1 SGHRS and CDR2 YFSETQ. The CDR3 totals 13 residues. V shed 2 bases, J shed 8 bases, and the junction held 4 bases outside the gene matches. The CDR3 protein is CASSFGTGLGYTF. DNA of the CDR3: TGCGCCAGCAGCTTCGGGACAGGGCTCGGCTACACCTTC. The full variable domain, completed using reference TRBV5-1 and TRBJ1-2, is KAGVTQTPRYLIKTRGQQVTLSCSPISGHRSVSWYQQTPGQGLQFLFEYFSETQRNKGNFPGRFSGRQFSNSRSEMNVSTLELGDSALYLCASSFGTGLGYTFGSGTRLTVV.

V and J are TRBV24-1 and TRBJ2-7, with D uncertain. The CDR3 is made up of 13 amino acids. Trimming shortened V by 0 bases and J by 7 bases, and 9 bases separated the two germline ends. Germline CDR1 is KGHDR and CDR2 is SFDVKD. CDR3 amino acids: CATSDLEPGEQYF. For the CDR3, the DNA is TGTGCCACCAGTGATTTGGAGCCCGGGGAGCAGTACTTC.